A single sample gave rise to the 10 T cell receptor beta chains below, sequenced in a study of human T cells and chemical hapten exposure. TCRdb independently ran MiXCR on the RACE reads; one entry per CDR3 protein. The sample comprises about 84,000 distinct CDR3 sequences, roughly 10% of which are singletons, and roughly 3.7% rests with the top ten. The time point: patch test 3, about 24 weeks after DPC sensitization. Treatment here: therapeutic diphenylcyclopropenone sensitization with weekly scalp DPC. The input for sequencing was whole blood, taken in connection with sensitization to the hapten diphenylcyclopropenone (DPC). The receptors originated from a woman in her forties or fifties with alopecia areata. Some clones in this sample may be carry-over from other donors' samples.

The chain recombines TRBV9 with TRBJ1-1; no definite D call. Trimming stripped 6 bases from V and 1 base from J, with 13 bases between. The CDR3 runs to 14 residues. The germline CDR1 and CDR2 sequences are SGDLS and YYNGEE. CDR3 in DNA: TGTGCCAGCACCCCGGCAGGCCGGAACACTGAAGCTTTCTTT. This codes for CASTPAGRNTEAFF.

This clonotype was counted many times. The J gene is TRBJ2-1, the V gene TRBV11-2, with TRBD1 matching 11 bases. The germline CDR1 and CDR2 sequences are SGHAT and FQNNGV. The CDR3 is 15 residues long. V lost 5 bases to trimming and J lost 7 bases; unmatched junction nucleotides: 7. Here the CDR3 reads CASSRGGTGGNEQFF. The CDR3 DNA reads TGTGCCAGCAGCCGAGGAGGGACAGGGGGGAATGAGCAGTTCTTC.

This clonotype was seen ten or more times. The CDR3 is CKVRTGGDEQFF. DNA of the CDR3: TGCAAGGTTAGAACAGGGGGCGATGAGCAGTTCTTC. This rearrangement joins TRBV29-1 to TRBJ2-1; TRBD1 agrees at 9 bases. The CDR3 consists of 12 residues. CDR1 and CDR2 (germline): SQVTM, ANQGSEA.

The table lists this clonotype with many counts. The chain carries TRBV6-6 and TRBJ2-7; D is undetermined. The V and J ends lost 2 bases and 6 bases respectively, with 5 bases between them. This CDR3 has 11 residues. CDR1 is MNHNY, CDR2 SVGAGI, per germline (reference sequence). CDR3 nucleotide sequence: TGTGCCAGCAGTTACCGGGTCGAGCAGTACTTC. Translating it yields CASSYRVEQYF.

Only a few counts were recorded for this clonotype. The J gene is TRBJ2-4, the V gene TRBV20-1, with a tentative D call TRBD2 (7 bases). Deletions cut 1 base from V and 8 bases from J, with 15 bases between. Germline V gene sequence: CDR1 DFQATT, CDR2 SNEGSKA (reference sequence). This CDR3 is built from 14 residues. Here the CDR3 DNA reads TGCAGTGCTAGAGGTGGAGGGGGGGCGGACATTCAGTACTTC. Its translation is CSARGGGGADIQYF.

This clonotype appeared many times. This rearrangement joins TRBV4-3 to TRBJ2-2; possibly TRBD2 for D (5 bases). Germline CDR1 reads LGHNA; CDR2 reads YSLEER. The V end lost 0 bases, the J end lost 6 bases, and 11 bases lay between the germline ends. The CDR3 length is 15 residues. In DNA form, the CDR3 reads TGCGCCAGCAGCCAAGAACTAGTAGTTTCCGGGGAGCTGTTTTTT. Residues: CASSQELVVSGELFF.

This clonotype was counted ten times or more. V usage is TRBV6-2 or TRBV6-3 and J usage is TRBJ2-1; 15 bases align to TRBD2. Germline CDR1 and CDR2: MNHEY and SVGEGT. J gave up 8 bases and V 7 bases, and 3 bases lay outside the gene matches. The CDR3 runs to 14 residues. CDR3: CASTRTSGRDEQFF. CDR3 nucleotide sequence: TGTGCCAGCACCCGGACTAGCGGGAGGGATGAGCAGTTCTTC.

This clonotype was seen more than once but under ten times. The chain uses TRBV7-9 and TRBJ1-6; 11 positions agree with TRBD1. CDR1 and CDR2 (germline): SEHNR, FQNEAQ (reference sequence). The CDR3 spans 15 residues. V shed 4 bases and J 6 bases; nucleotides not matched to a gene: 2. In DNA, the CDR3 is TGTGCCAGCAGCTCCGGGACAGGGGGTAATTCACCCCTCCACTTT. It codes for CASSSGTGGNSPLHF.

The chain recombines TRBV7-8 with TRBJ2-7; D remains unclear. From germline, CDR1 is SGHVS and CDR2 FQNEAQ. Deletions cut 5 bases from V and 0 bases from J, with 11 bases between. This CDR3 comprises 14 residues. The CDR3 DNA follows: TGTGCCAGCAGCCGTCAGGTGGGCTCCTACGAGCAGTACTTC. This codes for CASSRQVGSYEQYF. Full variable domain (rest looked up from reference TRBV7-8 and TRBJ2-7): GAGVSQSPRYKVAKRGQDVALRCDPISGHVSLFWYQQALGQGPEFLTYFQNEAQLDKSGLPSDRFFAERPEGSVSTLKIQRTQQEDSAVYLCASSRQVGSYEQYFGPGTRLTVT.

CDR3 sequence: CASSLRTGIPGANVLTF. The DNA of the CDR3 is TGTGCCAGCAGCTTGCGGACAGGGATCCCTGGGGCCAACGTCCTGACTTTC. The chain links TRBV7-8 to TRBJ2-6; 8 nucleotides match TRBD1. The V and J ends lost 3 bases and 2 bases, in that order; junction bases with no gene match: 6. This CDR3 has 17 residues. Germline V gives CDR1 SGHVS, CDR2 FQNEAQ.